Following are 2 T cell receptor beta chains from one sample sequenced in a study of T cell changes during pregnancy in multiple sclerosis. Sequenced by immunoSEQ multiplex PCR; TCRdb stores in-frame clones only, minus some. The sample yields around 40,000 clones, over 75% seen once. Sample: CD4+ T cells from peripheral blood mononuclear cells, taken in the first trimester of pregnancy. The receptor set was obtained from a female donor in good health, enrolled as a control in a pregnancy study.

This chain connects TRBV21-1 to TRBJ2-2; TRBD1, as called in the table, went unchecked against the DNA. TRBV21-1 represents a pseudogene. The CDR3 runs to 17 residues. This CDR3 is CASSKVSGQGETGELFF. The CDR3 DNA is TGTGCCAGCAGCAAAGTCTCGGGACAGGGCGAAACCGGGGAGCTGTTTTTT.

This chain joins TRBV5-6 and TRBJ1-1, with 9 nucleotides matching TRBD1. V was clipped by 4 bases and J by 4 bases; unmatched bases: 8. Germline V lookup: CDR1 SGHDT, CDR2 YYEEEE. This CDR3 is built from 15 residues. The CDR3 DNA reads as TGTGCCAGCAGCGGGGGGACAGGGATTCCCACTGAAGCTTTCTTT. The encoded protein is CASSGGTGIPTEAFF.